This passage covers 15 T cell receptor beta chains from one sample sequenced in a study of CD8+ T cells in alopecia areata. Reverse transcription of extracted RNA yielded cDNA, which provided the sequencing template. The protocol was immunoSEQ multiplex PCR, while the TCRdb copy is restricted to in-frame clones and leaves out a portion. Among roughly 180,000 clones listed, 63% were seen once. Sequences were derived from CD4+ T cells sorted from blood, sampled at week 0. These TCRs come from a human donor with alopecia areata.

The sample holds a few counts of this clone. This chain joins TRBV29-1 and TRBJ1-2; 9 nucleotides match TRBD1. The V gene's germline CDR1 is SQVTM and CDR2 ANQGSEA. Trimming removed 6 bases from V and 4 bases from J; junction bases left unmatched: 12. The CDR3 runs to 15 residues. The CDR3 here is CSVYNPGQGGYGYTF. CDR3 DNA: TGCAGCGTGTACAATCCGGGACAGGGAGGCTATGGCTACACCTTC.

This clone appeared a few times. The chain has TRBV29-1 and TRBJ2-2; 13 nucleotides agree with TRBD2. The CDR3 extends over 17 amino acids. V was clipped by 5 bases and J by 2 bases; unmatched bases: 8. Looked up from germline, CDR1 is SQVTM and CDR2 is ANQGSEA. This CDR3 reads CSVSGLAGESNTGELFF. In nucleotides, the CDR3 is TGCAGCGTTTCAGGACTAGCGGGGGAGTCAAACACCGGGGAGCTGTTTTTT.

The gene calls are TRBV7-2 and TRBJ1-2; 7 bases are shared with TRBD1. The CDR3 runs 15 residues. After removal of 5 bases from V and 3 bases from J, the junction contained 9 bases not matched to a gene. Germline CDR1 reads SGHTA; CDR2 reads FQGNSA. CDR3 nucleotides: TGTGCCAGCAGCGGACGGGGACAGACGGACTATGGCTACACCTTC. It yields the protein CASSGRGQTDYGYTF.

V and J are TRBV15 and TRBJ2-3; D assignment may be TRBD1 or TRBD2 (5 bases each). V lost 1 base and J 3 bases, leaving 14 bases between the germline ends. The germline V gene has CDR1 LNHNV and CDR2 YYDKDF (reference sequence). CDR3 size: 16 residues. CDR3 protein: CATSRGGRSGTDTQYF. CDR3 DNA sequence: TGTGCCACCAGCAGAGGGGGCCGGTCGGGGACAGATACGCAGTATTTT.

The chain links TRBV29-1 to TRBJ1-1, with D unclear. The germline V gene has CDR1 SQVTM and CDR2 ANQGSEA. The CDR3 is 11 amino acids. V was shortened by 4 bases and J by 7 bases, with 10 bases between the two germline ends. Here the CDR3 reads CSVGGGNEAFF. The CDR3 DNA follows: TGCAGCGTTGGAGGAGGGAATGAAGCTTTCTTT.

This clone was counted a few times. The CDR3 sequence is CASSDGGKNQPQHF. As DNA, the CDR3 is TGTGCCAGCAGTGACGGGGGGAAGAATCAGCCCCAGCATTTT. The chain has TRBV6-1 and TRBJ1-5, with D tentatively TRBD1 (5 bases). Looked up from germline, CDR1 is MNHNS and CDR2 is SASEGT. This CDR3 has 14 amino acids. Trimming took 3 bases from V and 4 from J, leaving 10 bases between them.

V and J are TRBV27 and TRBJ1-1; TRBD1 is a possible D gene (5 bases). The CDR3 extends over 18 amino acids. V lost 6 bases, J lost 1 base, and 24 bases lay in between. The V gene's germline CDR1 is MNHEY and CDR2 SMNVEV (reference sequence). CDR3 region: CASSLRDTMGRQNTEAFF. CDR3 bases: TGTGCCAGCAGCCTTAGGGATACGATGGGACGGCAGAACACTGAAGCTTTCTTT.

This clone has only one observation. The chain has TRBV29-1 and TRBJ2-3; tentative D call: TRBD1 (5 bases). The germline gives CDR1 SQVTM, CDR2 ANQGSEA. V was clipped by 6 bases and J by 6 bases, with 22 bases between them. This CDR3 region has 15 residues. CDR3 sequence reads: CSVQTTGLPGDTQYF. The CDR3 nucleotides are TGCAGCGTCCAAACTACAGGCCTCCCCGGGGATACGCAGTATTTT.

V is TRBV4-3 and J is TRBJ2-2, with D possibly matching TRBD1 (6 bases). Germline CDR1 LGHNA, CDR2 YSLEER. This CDR3 is 17 amino acids long. V lost 3 bases to trimming and J lost 3 bases, with 17 bases between them. CDR3 bases: TGCGCCAGCAGCCAGCGGCCGGGACACACTCACACCGGGGAGCTGTTTTTT. Its protein is CASSQRPGHTHTGELFF.

The V gene is TRBV2, the J gene TRBJ2-4, with D unresolved. Germline V CDR1 and CDR2: SNHLY, FYNNEI. The CDR3 runs to 11 residues. V was trimmed by 6 bases and J by 8 bases, leaving 8 bases between them. The DNA of the CDR3 is TGTGCCAGCAGCTATCTGGACATTCAGTACTTC. Translation gives CASSYLDIQYF.

The rearrangement joins TRBV12-5 to TRBJ1-6; no definite D call. V was pared by 7 bases and J by 6 bases, with 13 bases between. This CDR3 is 14 amino acids long. Germline CDR1 is LGHNT and CDR2 is FRNRAP. Here the CDR3 DNA reads TGTGCTAGTGCCGCGGCCCACAGTAATTCACCCCTCCACTTT. It codes for CASAAAHSNSPLHF.

To note about this clone: This sample also contains other DNA sequences that code for the same CDR3. The chain combines TRBV5-1 with TRBJ2-2, with D possibly being TRBD1 (5 bases). In germline, CDR1 is SGHRS, CDR2 YFSETQ. V lost 2 bases and J 6 bases, leaving 8 bases between the germline ends. The CDR3 runs to 13 residues. DNA for the CDR3: TGCGCCAGCAGCTTAGAAGGGGCCGGGGAGCTGTTTTTT. It is translated as CASSLEGAGELFF. Full variable domain (outside the CDR3, taken from reference TRBV5-1 and TRBJ2-2): KAGVTQTPRYLIKTRGQQVTLSCSPISGHRSVSWYQQTPGQGLQFLFEYFSETQRNKGNFPGRFSGRQFSNSRSEMNVSTLELGDSALYLCASSLEGAGELFFGEGSRLTVL.

The CDR3 region is CASSPGGDYQETQYF. In DNA form, the CDR3 reads TGTGCCAGCAGCCCCGGGGGGGACTACCAAGAGACCCAGTACTTC. This chain links TRBV7-3 with TRBJ2-5, with 8 bases aligning to TRBD2. J lost 0 bases, V lost 5 bases, and 5 bases had no gene match. The CDR3 is made up of 15 amino acids. CDR1 is SGHTA and CDR2 is FQGTGA in the germline V gene.

This sequence joins TRBV9 and TRBJ1-2, with no clear D. V was cut by 0 bases and J by 1 base, with 4 bases left in between. The length of the CDR3 is 13 residues. Germline loops: CDR1 SGDLS, CDR2 YYNGEE. DNA for the CDR3: TGTGCCAGCAGCGTAGAGGTTAACTATGGCTACACCTTC. It codes for CASSVEVNYGYTF. Complete variable domain (other parts from reference TRBV9 and TRBJ1-2): DSGVTQTPKHLITATGQRVTLRCSPRSGDLSVYWYQQSLDQGLQFLIQYYNGEERAKGNILERFSAQQFPDLHSELNLSSLELGDSALYFCASSVEVNYGYTFGSGTRLTVV.

The chain uses TRBV11-3 and TRBJ2-7; 8 bases agree with TRBD2. V lost 5 bases and J lost 6; bases outside the gene matches: 12. CDR1 is SGHNT, CDR2 YENEEA, per germline. This CDR3 contains 15 residues. As DNA, the CDR3 is TGTGCCAGCAGCCTCTTTAGCGGGGAAAGTAGCGAGCAGTACTTC. This codes for CASSLFSGESSEQYF.